A selection of T cell receptor beta chains follows, all from one sample in a study of OX40 agonist ivuxolimab in advanced cancers. Repertoires were generated with immunoSEQ multiplex PCR, while TCRdb's copy carries only in-frame clones and drops some. This sample yields around 80,000 clones, of which 89% are seen a single time; about 0.2% belongs to the top ten. The material sequenced was CD4+ or CD8+ T cells sorted from blood, taken in a trial of the OX40 agonist ivuxolimab. The receptors come from an adult with an advanced solid tumor such as melanoma, head and neck, liver or kidney cancer. Each CDR3 is given with its conserved first and last residue. D genes are given only for firm matches. Clone sizes are given selectively: once, few, many, or a class where the clone is expanded.

V gene: TRBV19
D gene: TRBD2
clone size: once
J gene: TRBJ2-2
CDR3 DNA: TGTGCCAGTAGTTCCTTCGCGGGGGGGAACACCGGGGAGCTGTTTTTT
CDR3 protein: CASSSFAGGNTGELFF

V gene: TRBV27
D gene: NA
clone size: few
J gene: TRBJ1-1
CDR3 DNA: TGTGCCAGCAGTAAATGGAATACTGAAGCTTTCTTT
CDR3 protein: CASSKWNTEAFF

V gene: TRBV29-1
D gene: NA
clone size: NA
J gene: TRBJ2-2
CDR3 DNA: TGCAGCGGAGGATGGGACACCATAACCGGGGAGCTGTTTTTT
CDR3 protein: CSGGWDTITGELFF

V gene: TRBV5-6
D gene: NA
clone size: NA
J gene: TRBJ2-3
CDR3 DNA: TGTGCCGGGGGGATAGCGGGCACAGATACGCAGTATTTT
CDR3 protein: CAGGIAGTDTQYF

V gene: TRBV6-1
D gene: NA
clone size: NA
J gene: TRBJ1-2
CDR3 DNA: TGTGCCAGCAGTATTGATCGAGCTCGTGGCTACACCTTC
CDR3 protein: CASSIDRARGYTF

V gene: TRBV25-1
D gene: TRBD1
clone size: NA
J gene: TRBJ1-3
CDR3 DNA: TGTGCCAGCAAGCTCCCGGGACAGGGCAGTGAATCTGGAAACACCATATATTTT
CDR3 protein: CASKLPGQGSESGNTIYF

V gene: TRBV14
D gene: NA
clone size: once
J gene: TRBJ2-5
CDR3 DNA: TGTGCCAGCAGCCAAGGGGCTCGGAGGACCCAGTACTTC
CDR3 protein: CASSQGARRTQYF

V gene: TRBV2
D gene: TRBD2
clone size: NA
J gene: TRBJ2-3
CDR3 DNA: TGTGCCATCCGTAGCGGGTCTAGCACAGATACGCAGTATTTT
CDR3 protein: CAIRSGSSTDTQYF

V gene: TRBV7-3
D gene: NA
clone size: NA
J gene: TRBJ1-6
CDR3 DNA: TGTGCCAGCAGCTTAACATTAAGCCCTTCACCCCTCCACTTT
CDR3 protein: CASSLTLSPSPLHF

V gene: TRBV5-4
D gene: TRBD2
clone size: NA
J gene: TRBJ2-1
CDR3 DNA: TGTGCCAGCAGCCCCCGGACTAGCGGGATAAATATGGATGAGCAGTTCTTC
CDR3 protein: CASSPRTSGINMDEQFF

V gene: TRBV9
D gene: NA
clone size: NA
J gene: TRBJ2-7
CDR3 DNA: TGTGCCAGCAGCGTAGCTCACGCGCACGAGCAGTACTTC
CDR3 protein: CASSVAHAHEQYF

V gene: TRBV10-3
D gene: NA
clone size: NA
J gene: TRBJ1-1
CDR3 DNA: TGTGCCATCAATTGGGGCCCAAACACTGAAGCTTTCTTT
CDR3 protein: CAINWGPNTEAFF

V gene: TRBV27
D gene: TRBD1
clone size: NA
J gene: TRBJ1-6
CDR3 DNA: TGTGCCAGCACCGAGGGACAGGGGATGCGAGAGGATTCACCCCTCCACTTT
CDR3 protein: CASTEGQGMREDSPLHF

V gene: TRBV10-2
D gene: NA
clone size: NA
J gene: TRBJ2-4
CDR3 DNA: TGCGCCAGCAGCCCCCGGGCCAAAAACATTCAGTACTTC
CDR3 protein: CASSPRAKNIQYF

V gene: TRBV6-5
D gene: TRBD1
clone size: NA
J gene: TRBJ2-5
CDR3 DNA: TGTGCCAGCCGGACAGGGCTCCAAGAGACCCAGTACTTC
CDR3 protein: CASRTGLQETQYF

V gene: TRBV27
D gene: TRBD1
clone size: NA
J gene: TRBJ1-4
CDR3 DNA: TGTGCCAGCAGTGGACGGGACAGCGAACGTGAAAAACTGTTTTTT
CDR3 protein: CASSGRDSEREKLFF

V gene: TRBV14
D gene: NA
clone size: once
J gene: TRBJ2-2
CDR3 DNA: TGTGCCAGCAGCCAACTACAGGGATACACCGGGGAGCTGTTTTTT
CDR3 protein: CASSQLQGYTGELFF